Here is one T cell receptor beta chain with its context. Its target antigen remains unknown. A junction boundary mismatches the germline segment, possibly from a read error. The entry originates in a study of blood T cells in healthy people across ages (dated by TCRdb to about 2015). Background for the entire study: In model experiments, roughly one uniquely barcoded TCR beta cDNA molecule per two T cells was captured by template switching. Using deep sequencing normalized with unique cDNA molecular identifiers, the study measured how TCR beta repertoire diversity changes with age. The donors were divided into four age groups: young (average roughly 15 years), middle-aged (roughly 42), aged (approximately 62) and long-lived (more than 75). To avoid experimental bias, donors of different ages were randomly spread across the sequencing lanes. Using the same blood draw, the study looked at two additional independent replicas of 1 million unique cDNA reads for two donors, one aged 18 to 30 and the other aged 80 or older.

Counted from cysteine to phenylalanine, this CDR3 has 15 amino acids. Just the 45-base CDR3 DNA is kept, in frame starting at base 1. CDR1 and CDR2 are read off the germline V gene (reference sequence) as DFQATT and SNEGSKA. The donors were about 40 Caucasian individuals from Russia, aged about 6 to 100 years, who were systemically healthy. Each donor gave roughly 9 milliliters of peripheral blood, drawn into EDTA-treated Vacutainer tubes. Ficoll-Paque density-gradient centrifugation was used to isolate PBMCs, with at least 6 million obtained per sample. Trizol reagent was used to extract total RNA from the PBMCs, yielding at least 6 micrograms per sample. The percentages of naive CD45RAhigh/CD27high T cells were determined by flow cytometry on a PBMC aliquot from every donor. The library came from 5' RACE. Instrument used: Illumina HiSeq 2500. A second PCR of roughly 7 to 12 cycles was run with a J-beta primer mix and a sample-barcoded 5' primer. Each TCR beta cDNA molecule received a unique molecular identifier from a template-switch 5' adaptor carrying 12 random nucleotides. At least 2.5 million CDR3-containing paired-end reads were obtained from each sample. The Mint cDNA synthesis kit, primed by a TRBC-specific oligonucleotide, was used to synthesize first-strand cDNA from all RNA. Following uracil-DNA glycosylase treatment, a first 18-cycle PCR with universal primers M1SS and BC2_uni_R was performed on all cDNA. The paper's data handling went like this. For normalization, 1 million high-quality reads were randomly selected from each sample, with every read carrying a distinct molecular identifier. Instead of being binned into consensus sequences, reads with shared molecular identifiers were discarded. MiTCR, run with a Q25 quality threshold and the strictest error-elimination algorithm, handled CDR3 identification, clonotype clustering and error correction. A nonparametric unseen species model with Euler transformation was used to estimate a lower bound on total TCR beta diversity. The public reads were quality trimmed at Q25 with fastp and then assembled into clones with MiXCR by TCRdb, keeping productive beta chains. Every entry covers one CDR3 protein and lists the most common genes and DNA from its rows. The V and J calls reflect TCRdb's pipeline rather than the authors' work. This sample has 700,000 or so distinct CDR3 sequences in its table, and 20% to 25% of those were observed once. The ten largest make up under 25% of the sample.

The study at large found these results: The CMV infection status of donors was not known, potentially confounding age-related changes in expanded clonotypes. Since profiling was done on bulk unsorted PBMCs, naive and antigen-experienced compartments could not be conclusively compared. Observed TCR beta diversity correlated strongly with the percentage of naive T cells measured by flow cytometry. As age increased, observed TCR beta diversity per million T cells dropped in a roughly linear way, and a significant reduction was already evident by age 40. Compared with the aged group, the long-lived group had more naive CD4+ T cells, fewer expanded clones and increased TCR diversity, suggesting age selection. Estimates of total diversity based on one million sequenced T cells were regarded as lower bounds and as underestimates.

This TCR derives from a man between 65 and 85 years old in good health. Sequenced sample: blood. The receptor chain draws on TRBV20-1 and TRBJ1-4, and 7 junctional nucleotides match TRBD1. Here the CDR3 is given as CSARAPGQSNEKLFF. The DNA sequence is as follows: TGCAGTGCGAGAGCACCGGGACAGAGTAATGAAAAACTGTTTTTT.